The 5 T cell receptor beta chains below were found in one sample sequenced in a study of glioma-infiltrating T cells after dendritic cell vaccination. Assay: immunoSEQ multiplex PCR; the TCRdb copy retains only in-frame clones and omits some. The repertoire holds approximately 82,000 clones, around 90% seen once, with 3.2% in the top ten. The sample in question was blood, obtained before dendritic cell vaccination. These receptors all come from a human donor with glioblastoma.

CDR3 nucleotide sequence: TGTGCCAGCTCACCGGGACAGAACTATGGCTACACCTTC. It codes for CASSPGQNYGYTF. This chain links TRBV18 with TRBJ1-2, with 7 bases matching TRBD1. V was pared by 3 bases and J by 2 bases, with 0 bases of the junction left unmatched. Germline CDR1 and CDR2: KGHSH and LQKENI. The CDR3 contains 13 residues.

The rearrangement links TRBV5-1 to TRBJ2-5, with 9 bases lining up with TRBD2. The CDR3 has 16 amino acids. The germline CDR1 and CDR2 sequences are SGHRS and YFSETQ. V gave up 0 bases and J gave up 1 base; unmatched junction bases: 4. CDR3 bases: TGCGCCAGCAGCTTGGAATGGCGGGGGGGCCAAGAGACCCAGTACTTC. Translation: CASSLEWRGGQETQYF. Variable domain in full (rest from reference TRBV5-1 and TRBJ2-5): KAGVTQTPRYLIKTRGQQVTLSCSPISGHRSVSWYQQTPGQGLQFLFEYFSETQRNKGNFPGRFSGRQFSNSRSEMNVSTLELGDSALYLCASSLEWRGGQETQYFGPGTRLLVL.

The V and J genes are TRBV5-6 and TRBJ1-1, with a tentative D call TRBD1 (5 bases). CDR1 and CDR2 (germline): SGHDT, YYEEEE. The CDR3 has 17 residues. The V and J ends lost 2 bases and 6 bases respectively, with 23 bases between them. In DNA, the CDR3 is TGTGCCAGCAGCTTCCACCTAGGGGCCAAGTGGGTGGCTGAAGCTTTCTTT. It yields the protein CASSFHLGAKWVAEAFF.

The rearrangement uses TRBV5-4 and TRBJ2-3; D is possibly TRBD1 (6 bases). Germline-derived CDR1 and CDR2 are SGHNT and YYREEE (reference sequence). The CDR3 runs to 15 residues. Trimming shortened V by 2 bases and J by 4 bases, and 14 bases separated the two germline ends. CDR3 sequence: CASSFVTGRPDTQYF. The DNA for the CDR3 is TGTGCCAGCAGCTTTGTAACAGGGCGCCCAGATACGCAGTATTTT.

The chain links TRBV19 to TRBJ1-2, with 12 bases aligning to TRBD1. From germline, CDR1 is LNHDA and CDR2 SQIVND (reference sequence). The junction had 3 bases not matched to a gene; V was cut back by 9 bases and J by 4 bases. This CDR3 is 13 amino acids long. The CDR3 spells CASAGQGAYGYTF. In nucleotides, the CDR3 is TGTGCCAGCGCGGGACAGGGGGCCTATGGCTACACCTTC.